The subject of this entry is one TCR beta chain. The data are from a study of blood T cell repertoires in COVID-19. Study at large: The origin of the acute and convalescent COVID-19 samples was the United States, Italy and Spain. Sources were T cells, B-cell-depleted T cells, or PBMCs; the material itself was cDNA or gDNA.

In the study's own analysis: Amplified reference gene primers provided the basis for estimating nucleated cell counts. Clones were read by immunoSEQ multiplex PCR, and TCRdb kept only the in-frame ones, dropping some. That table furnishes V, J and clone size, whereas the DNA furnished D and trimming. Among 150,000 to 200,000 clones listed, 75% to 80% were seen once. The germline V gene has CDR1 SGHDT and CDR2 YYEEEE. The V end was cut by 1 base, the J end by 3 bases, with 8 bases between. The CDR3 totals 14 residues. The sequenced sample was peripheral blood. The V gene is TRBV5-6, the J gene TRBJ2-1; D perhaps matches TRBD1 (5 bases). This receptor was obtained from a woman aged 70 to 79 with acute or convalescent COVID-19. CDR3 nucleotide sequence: TGTGCCAGCAGCTTGATTGGACACTACAATGAGCAGTTCTTC. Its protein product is CASSLIGHYNEQFF.